The 24 T cell receptor beta chains listed next were all sequenced from one sample in a study of blood T cell repertoires in COVID-19. TCRdb keeps only in-frame clones here, not all; method: immunoSEQ multiplex PCR. The sample consists of over 120,000 clones, 75% to 90% of them appearing once. The sequencing sample was made of peripheral blood. The receptors shown here come from a human donor in a cohort sampled during active COVID-19.

The V gene is TRBV29-1, the J gene TRBJ2-1; D perhaps matches TRBD2 (6 bases). The CDR3 extends over 10 amino acids. Per germline, CDR1 SQVTM and CDR2 ANQGSEA. V lost 7 bases to trimming and J lost 10 bases, with 11 bases between them. The CDR3 region is CSGRDSEQFF. DNA of the CDR3: TGCAGCGGGAGGGACTCGGAGCAGTTCTTC.

V gene TRBV5-1 combines with J gene TRBJ2-2; D may be TRBD2 (5 bases). V lost 7 bases, J lost 7 bases, and 17 bases lay in between. CDR1 is SGHRS and CDR2 is YFSETQ in the germline V gene. The CDR3 runs to 14 residues. The CDR3 sequence is CASSPEGVGGELFF. The CDR3 DNA sequence: TGCGCCAGCTCCCCCGAGGGCGTGGGCGGGGAGCTGTTTTTT.

The table lists this clone with many counts. CDR3 DNA sequence: TGTGCCAGCAGCTTATGGGAGATGACTAATGAAAAACTGTTTTTT. This gives the protein CASSLWEMTNEKLFF. This chain links TRBV5-5 with TRBJ1-4; D is unresolved. V lost 2 bases, J lost 2 bases, and 10 bases lay in between. Looked up from germline, CDR1 is SGHKS and CDR2 is YYEKEE (reference sequence). This CDR3 region has 15 residues. The whole variable domain, remainder taken from reference TRBV5-5 and TRBJ1-4, is DAGVTQSPTHLIKTRGQQVTLRCSPISGHKSVSWYQQVLGQGPQFIFQYYEKEERGRGNFPDRFSARQFPNYSSELNVNALLLGDSALYLCASSLWEMTNEKLFFGSGTQLSVL.

This sequence joins TRBV18 and TRBJ2-1, with D possibly being TRBD2 (6 bases). Germline CDR1 is KGHSH and CDR2 is LQKENI. Trimming shortened V by 8 bases and J by 5 bases, and 16 bases separated the two germline ends. CDR3 length: 14 residues. CDR3 amino acids: CASTLTRGDNEQFF. CDR3 in DNA: TGTGCCAGCACTCTCACGCGGGGTGACAATGAGCAGTTCTTC. Complete variable domain (other parts from reference TRBV18 and TRBJ2-1): NAGVMQNPRHLVRRRGQEARLRCSPMKGHSHVYWYRQLPEEGLKFMVYLQKENIIDESGMPKERFSAEFPKEGPSILRIQQVVRGDSAAYFCASTLTRGDNEQFFGPGTRLTVL.

The chain carries TRBV2 and TRBJ1-1, with D possibly matching TRBD1 (6 bases). Trimming left V 5 bases short and J 2 bases short, with 12 bases between. Germline-derived CDR1 and CDR2 are SNHLY and FYNNEI. This CDR3 contains 14 residues. CDR3: CASSRDNGNTEAFF. CDR3 nucleotides: TGTGCCAGCAGTCGGGACAATGGCAACACTGAAGCTTTCTTT.

The chain joins TRBV29-1 to TRBJ1-1; D is perhaps TRBD1 (6 bases). The V end was cut by 4 bases, the J end by 10 bases, with 13 bases between. The germline V gene encodes CDR1 SQVTM and CDR2 ANQGSEA. The CDR3 extends over 11 amino acids. CDR3: CSVGRGGGAFF. CDR3 bases: TGCAGCGTTGGCAGGGGCGGCGGAGCTTTCTTT.

In its sample, this clone was seen many times. The V and J genes are TRBV14 and TRBJ1-1; tentative D call: TRBD1 (5 bases). Germline CDR1 and CDR2: SGHDN and FVKESK. V dropped 4 bases and J dropped 3 bases, with 21 bases sitting between them. This CDR3 spans 17 amino acids. DNA of the CDR3: TGTGCCAGCAGCCCACCGGTCGGCAGAGGACACTACACTGAAGCTTTCTTT. Its protein is CASSPPVGRGHYTEAFF.

The chain joins TRBV19 to TRBJ1-5; D not resolved. The CDR3 runs 13 residues. V lost 7 bases and J 2 bases, leaving 9 bases between the germline ends. Germline CDR1 reads LNHDA; CDR2 reads SQIVND (reference sequence). The CDR3 protein is CASKQRGNQPQHF. The CDR3 DNA sequence: TGTGCCAGTAAACAGAGGGGCAATCAGCCCCAGCATTTT.

This chain joins TRBV10-3 and TRBJ1-1; D is unresolved. From germline, CDR1 is ENHRY and CDR2 SYGVKD. The CDR3 is 14 residues long. Trimming pared 8 bases from V and 1 base from J, leaving 14 bases between. CDR3 bases: TGTGCCATCTCCAGGCAAGCACCGAACACTGAAGCTTTCTTT. It translates to CAISRQAPNTEAFF.

Only a few counts were recorded for this clone. The genes are TRBV24-1 and TRBJ2-1, with 9 bases aligning to TRBD2. CDR1 and CDR2 (germline): KGHDR, SFDVKD. V dropped 3 bases and J dropped 7; count of bases not matched to a gene: 6. The CDR3 covers 15 residues. The CDR3 spells CATSDPGTSQNEQFF. In DNA form, the CDR3 reads TGTGCCACCAGTGATCCCGGGACTAGCCAGAATGAGCAGTTCTTC.

The chain links TRBV19 to TRBJ2-2; 9 bases match TRBD2. The ends lost 3 bases at V and 5 bases at J; junction bases unmatched: 10. The CDR3 runs 17 residues. CDR1 and CDR2 (germline): LNHDA, SQIVND (reference sequence). The CDR3 DNA reads as TGTGCCAGTAGTATTGCTAGCGGGAATGCGGGGACCGGGGAGCTGTTTTTT. The encoded protein is CASSIASGNAGTGELFF.

The rearrangement uses TRBV5-1 and TRBJ1-1; TRBD1 might be the D (5 bases). The CDR3 is made up of 15 amino acids. Germline values: CDR1 SGHRS, CDR2 YFSETQ. Trimming stripped 5 bases from V and 0 bases from J, with 14 bases between. CDR3 residues: CASRPSTVLNTEAFF. As DNA, the CDR3 is TGCGCCAGCAGGCCCTCGACAGTGCTGAACACTGAAGCTTTCTTT. The full variable domain, with the rest looked up from reference TRBV5-1 and TRBJ1-1, is KAGVTQTPRYLIKTRGQQVTLSCSPISGHRSVSWYQQTPGQGLQFLFEYFSETQRNKGNFPGRFSGRQFSNSRSEMNVSTLELGDSALYLCASRPSTVLNTEAFFGQGTRLTVV.

This chain links TRBV5-4 with TRBJ2-3, with TRBD2 matching 13 bases. The CDR3 consists of 19 residues. V gave up 4 bases and J gave up 1 base; unmatched junction bases: 12. CDR1 is SGHNT, CDR2 YYREEE, per germline (reference sequence). In nucleotides, the CDR3 is TGTGCCAGCAGCGGGCAGACTAGCGGGGGGCCGTCTGGCACAGATACGCAGTATTTT. Protein product: CASSGQTSGGPSGTDTQYF.

The chain joins TRBV28 to TRBJ1-4, with 7 bases identical to TRBD1. Per the germline V gene, CDR1 is MDHEN and CDR2 is SYDVKM. The CDR3 is 12 amino acids. Germline trimming cut 8 bases from V and 5 bases from J; bases unmatched to any gene: 2. In DNA form, the CDR3 reads TGTGCCAGCTCGACAGGGAATGAAAAACTGTTTTTT. It codes for CASSTGNEKLFF.

The chain recombines TRBV5-6 with TRBJ2-3, with TRBD2 matching 13 bases. The CDR3 runs 19 residues. Unmatched junction bases numbered 14, after V lost 3 bases and J lost 4 bases. Germline V gives CDR1 SGHDT, CDR2 YYEEEE. In nucleotides, the CDR3 is TGTGCCAGCAGCTCTGGACTAGCGGGAGTTTGGTATAGTGCAGATACGCAGTATTTT. This encodes CASSSGLAGVWYSADTQYF. The entire variable domain, with the rest obtained from reference TRBV5-6 and TRBJ2-3, is as follows: DAGVTQSPTHLIKTRGQQVTLRCSPKSGHDTVSWYQQALGQGPQFIFQYYEEEERQRGNFPDRFSGHQFPNYSSELNVNALLLGDSALYLCASSSGLAGVWYSADTQYFGPGTRLTVL.

This clone has just one count. This chain connects TRBV4-2 to TRBJ1-5; a possible D gene is TRBD1 (5 bases). V lost 0 bases, J lost 6 bases, and 15 bases lay in between. Germline values: CDR1 LGHNA, CDR2 YNFKEQ. There are 16 residues in the CDR3. The CDR3 DNA reads TGTGCCAGCAGCCAAGAACGTCCGCAGGGAAGTCAGCCCCAGCATTTT. Translating it yields CASSQERPQGSQPQHF.

A word on this clone: Other nucleotide sequences in the sample specify the same CDR3. The genes are TRBV6-2 or TRBV6-3 and TRBJ2-3, with a tentative D call TRBD1 (5 bases). Trimming left V 6 bases short and J 0 bases short, with 10 bases between. This CDR3 spans 14 amino acids. Looked up from germline, CDR1 is MNHEY and CDR2 is SVGEGT. As DNA, the CDR3 is TGTGCCAGCAGCCGACAGAGTAGCACAGATACGCAGTATTTT. This translates into CASSRQSSTDTQYF.

This chain links TRBV11-3 with TRBJ1-2, with 8 bases that match TRBD1. Per germline, CDR1 SGHNT and CDR2 YENEEA. V was clipped by 5 bases and J by 7 bases; unmatched bases: 6. This CDR3 has 13 residues. The DNA for the CDR3 is TGTGCCAGCAGCACCCTGACAGGGGCTGGCTACACCTTC. It specifies CASSTLTGAGYTF.

The chain carries TRBV23-1 and TRBJ1-4; D unclear. TRBV23-1 is placed among ORFs of uncertain function. The CDR3 has 15 residues. Trimming took 1 base from V and 6 from J, leaving 12 bases between them. As DNA, the CDR3 is TGCGCCAGCAGTCAATTCCGGCCAGAGGATGAAAAACTGTTTTTT. This translates into CASSQFRPEDEKLFF.

This chain uses TRBV24-1 with TRBJ2-3, with TRBD2 identical over 8 bases. The CDR3 is made up of 14 amino acids. Germline-derived CDR1 and CDR2 are KGHDR and SFDVKD. After removal of 10 bases from V and 3 bases from J, the junction contained 8 bases not matched to a gene. The DNA for the CDR3 is TGTGCCACATCAACTAGCGGATTTACAGATACGCAGTATTTT. Translation: CATSTSGFTDTQYF.

This sequence joins TRBV5-8 and TRBJ2-7, with TRBD2 as a possible D gene (5 bases). The CDR3 extends over 12 amino acids. Per the germline V gene, CDR1 is SGHTS and CDR2 is YDEGEE. The V gene lost 4 bases and the J gene lost 4 bases, with 9 bases spanning the gap. This chain's CDR3 is CASSQTGYEQYV. The DNA of the CDR3 is TGTGCCAGCAGCCAGACGGGGTACGAGCAGTACGTC.

CDR3 sequence: CASSLRGQKYNEQFF. CDR3 DNA: TGTGCCAGCAGCTTAAGGGGACAGAAATACAATGAGCAGTTCTTC. The chain is built from TRBV7-3 and TRBJ2-1, with TRBD1 matching 7 bases. This CDR3 region has 15 residues. Germline CDR1 reads SGHTA; CDR2 reads FQGTGA. The V gene end was trimmed by 1 base and the J gene end by 4 bases; junction bases not matched to a gene: 4.

The chain combines TRBV29-1 with TRBJ1-1, with 7 bases fitting TRBD1. Germline trimming cut 7 bases from V and 7 bases from J; bases unmatched to any gene: 9. The CDR3 has 12 residues. Germline V gene data show CDR1 as SQVTM and CDR2 as ANQGSEA. The CDR3 bases are TGCAGCGGTCAACAGGGGACCTTTGAAGCTTTCTTT. It specifies CSGQQGTFEAFF.

This clone was counted a few times. This chain uses TRBV19 with TRBJ1-1, with 7 bases fitting TRBD1. Germline loops: CDR1 LNHDA, CDR2 SQIVND (reference sequence). V was clipped by 4 bases and J by 3 bases; unmatched bases: 8. CDR3 length: 15 amino acids. The CDR3 here is CASSTTGRRYTEAFF. The CDR3 DNA follows: TGTGCCAGTAGTACGACAGGGCGGAGGTACACTGAAGCTTTCTTT.